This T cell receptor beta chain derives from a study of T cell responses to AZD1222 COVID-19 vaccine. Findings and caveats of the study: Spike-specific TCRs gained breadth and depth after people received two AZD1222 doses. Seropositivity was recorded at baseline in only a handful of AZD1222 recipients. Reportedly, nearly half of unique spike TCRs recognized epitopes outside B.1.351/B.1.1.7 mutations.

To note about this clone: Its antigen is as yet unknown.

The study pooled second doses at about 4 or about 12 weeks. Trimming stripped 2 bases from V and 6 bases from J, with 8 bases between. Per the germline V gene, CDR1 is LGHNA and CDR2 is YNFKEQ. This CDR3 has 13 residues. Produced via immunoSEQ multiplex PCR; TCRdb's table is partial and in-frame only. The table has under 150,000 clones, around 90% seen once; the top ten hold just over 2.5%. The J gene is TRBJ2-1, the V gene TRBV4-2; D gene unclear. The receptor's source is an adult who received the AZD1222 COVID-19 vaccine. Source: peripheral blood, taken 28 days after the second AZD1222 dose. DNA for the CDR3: TGTGCCAGCAGCCAATACAGCGTCAATGAGCAGTTCTTC. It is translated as CASSQYSVNEQFF.